A selection of T cell receptor beta chains follows, all from one sample in a study of shared clonotypes between healthy human individuals. The assay was immunoSEQ multiplex PCR, and TCRdb's table has in-frame clones only and misses some. Of fewer than 600,000 clones listed, about 85% are singletons. Sequenced: PBMCs. These receptors came from a woman in her thirties or forties in good health. Some clones in this sample may be carry-over from other donors' samples. Both conserved end residues are part of each CDR3. Each record gives: J gene, D gene, clone size, V gene, CDR3 DNA, CDR3 protein. The D gene is left open where the match is weak. Clone size is shown for a subset of rows, as once, few, many or a class of expanded clone.

>TRBJ2-1|NA|once|TRBV11-2
TGTGCCAGCAGCTTTCGCCCCCCGAACAGGGTCGATGAGCAGTTCTTC
CASSFRPPNRVDEQFF
>TRBJ1-2|NA|NA|TRBV15
TGTGCCACCAGCCGGACGGACAGCCGAATTAACTATGGCTACACCTTC
CATSRTDSRINYGYTF
>TRBJ2-7|NA|NA|TRBV6-6
TGTGCCAGCAGTTCAATCGGACAGACCAGCTCCTACGAGCAGTACTTC
CASSSIGQTSSYEQYF
>TRBJ1-2|NA|NA|TRBV18
TGTGCCAGCTCACCTGCTCAGGTCGACTACACCTTC
CASSPAQVDYTF
>TRBJ1-1|NA|NA|TRBV11-2
TGTGCCAGCAGCCTAGGCCCTAGGGGTGGTACTGAAGCTTTCTTT
CASSLGPRGGTEAFF
>TRBJ2-1|NA|NA|TRBV5-1
TGCGCCAGCAGTGTCCAGGGTGGTTACAATGAGCAGTTCTTC
CASSVQGGYNEQFF
>TRBJ1-5|NA|NA|TRBV28
TGTGCCCTACAACGTAGTAGCAATCAGCCCCAGCATTTT
CALQRSSNQPQHF
>TRBJ2-7|NA|NA|TRBV7-8
TGTGCCAGCAGCTGGCGGACAGACAAAGTGTACTTC
CASSWRTDKVYF
>TRBJ1-1|TRBD1|NA|TRBV28
TGTGCCAGCAGTTTGGGGACAGGGAACACTGAAGCTTTCTTT
CASSLGTGNTEAFF
>TRBJ2-2|NA|few|TRBV2
TGTGCCAGCAGTGAAGAGAACACCGGGGAGCTGTTTTTT
CASSEENTGELFF
>TRBJ2-2|NA|NA|TRBV15
TGTGCCACCAGCAGAGATACAGGGATAAACACCGGGGAGCTGTTTTTT
CATSRDTGINTGELFF
>TRBJ1-2|NA|NA|TRBV15
TGTGCCACCAGCAGAGATCTCCTAGGCTACACCTTC
CATSRDLLGYTF
>TRBJ2-7|NA|NA|TRBV4-3
TGCGCCAGCAGCCACGACAGCTCCTACGAGCAGTACTTC
CASSHDSSYEQYF
>TRBJ2-7|TRBD1|once|TRBV28
TGTGCCAGCAGTTCCGGGACAGGGCTCTACGAGCAGTACTTC
CASSSGTGLYEQYF
>TRBJ1-2|NA|once|TRBV5-1
TGCGCCAGCAGCTTTGGGTGGACAGCTGCTAACTATGGCTACACCTTC
CASSFGWTAANYGYTF
>TRBJ1-1|NA|few|TRBV27
TGTGCCAGCAGCTTCGACAGAACGAACACTGAAGCTTTCTTT
CASSFDRTNTEAFF
>TRBJ1-1|TRBD1|NA|TRBV7-9
TGTGCCAGCAGCTTTACCCCGACAGGGTTGAACACTGAAGCTTTCTTT
CASSFTPTGLNTEAFF
>TRBJ2-7|NA|NA|TRBV13
TGTGCCAGCAGCCCCCGGGACTTCTCCTACGAGCAGTACTTC
CASSPRDFSYEQYF
>TRBJ1-2|NA|NA|TRBV9
TGTGCCAGCAGCGTAGACAGGGATGGCTACACCTTC
CASSVDRDGYTF
>TRBJ2-2|NA|NA|TRBV4-2
TGTGCCAGCAGCCAAGATCCTGCCTCTAGTCCGAACACCGGGGAGCTGTTTTTT
CASSQDPASSPNTGELFF
>TRBJ2-1|TRBD2|NA|TRBV27
TGTGCCAGCAGCCCTAGACTAGCGAAATACAATGAGCAGTTCTTC
CASSPRLAKYNEQFF
>TRBJ1-4|NA|few|TRBV27
TGTGCCAGCAGTCGGGCCTTTAATGAAAAACTGTTTTTT
CASSRAFNEKLFF
>TRBJ2-3|NA|once|TRBV5-4
TGTGCCAGCAGCTTGGTCTTGCAGGGGGGAGATACGCAGTATTTT
CASSLVLQGGDTQYF
>TRBJ2-5|TRBD2|NA|TRBV5-1
TGCGCCAGCAGCTTGGACCGACAGTCGGGGGGAGAGACCCAGTACTTC
CASSLDRQSGGETQYF
>TRBJ2-2|TRBD1|NA|TRBV7-3
TGTGCCAGCAGCTTAATCGGGGACAGGAACACCGGGGAGCTGTTTTTT
CASSLIGDRNTGELFF
>TRBJ2-1|NA|NA|TRBV5-1
TGCGCCAGCAGCTTGGCGTCCGCTAGCTCGGATGAGCAGTTCTTC
CASSLASASSDEQFF
>TRBJ1-1|NA|NA|TRBV4-1
TGCGCCAGCAGCCAAGAATACAGAACGAACACTGAAGCTTTCTTT
CASSQEYRTNTEAFF
>TRBJ2-5|TRBD1|NA|TRBV28
TGTGCCAGCAGCTCCCCGGGACAGGGGGAGACCCAGTACTTC
CASSSPGQGETQYF
>TRBJ1-2|NA|few|TRBV5-1
TGCGCCAGCAGCTTGGAAACCCCGAACTATGGCTACACCTTC
CASSLETPNYGYTF
>TRBJ2-1|NA|NA|TRBV10-3
TGTGCCATCAGTGGTCCCTCCTCCAATCCCCTAAGGAATGAGCAGTTCTTC
CAISGPSSNPLRNEQFF
>TRBJ1-6|NA|NA|TRBV4-3
TGCGCCAGCAGCCAAGATCATGCTGGGGGGAATTCACCCCTCCACTTT
CASSQDHAGGNSPLHF
>TRBJ1-1|NA|NA|TRBV30
TGTGCCTGGAGTCCCTCCAGGGTTGAAGCTTTCTTT
CAWSPSRVEAFF
>TRBJ2-7|NA|NA|TRBV9
TGTGCCAGCAGCCCGGGACATATGTACGAGCAGTACTTC
CASSPGHMYEQYF
>TRBJ2-3|NA|few|TRBV6-5
TGTGCCAGCAGTTACGGACACTCCCCGGGAGATACGCAGTATTTT
CASSYGHSPGDTQYF
>TRBJ1-5|TRBD1|NA|TRBV18
TGTGCCAGCTCTCGGACAGGGGGCGGGAATCAGCCCCAGCATTTT
CASSRTGGGNQPQHF
>TRBJ2-5|NA|NA|TRBV5-5
TGTGCCAGCAGCTGGAGGACCTTGGGGACCCAGTACTTC
CASSWRTLGTQYF
>TRBJ2-7|TRBD1|NA|TRBV7-9
TGTGCCAGCAGCCAAAGGACAGGGGGAGGCTACGAGCAGTACTTC
CASSQRTGGGYEQYF
>TRBJ2-2|TRBD2|once|TRBV9
TGTGCCAGCAGCGCCCCTGGACTAGCGGGAGGGGAGCTGTTTTTT
CASSAPGLAGGELFF
>TRBJ2-7|NA|NA|TRBV13
TGTGCCAGCAGCTTGTGGGAGGACCCCTACGAGCAGTACTTC
CASSLWEDPYEQYF
>TRBJ2-7|TRBD1|NA|TRBV18
TGTGCCAGCTCCCAGGGACAGGGGACGTGGGAGCAGTACTTC
CASSQGQGTWEQYF
>TRBJ1-1|TRBD1|NA|TRBV19
TGTGCCAGTAGTCCCGACAGGGCTTCAAGCTCTGAAGCTTTCTTT
CASSPDRASSSEAFF
>TRBJ1-1|NA|NA|TRBV29-1
TGCAGCGTCCGGACAGCCATGGACACTGAAGCTTTCTTT
CSVRTAMDTEAFF
>TRBJ1-2|TRBD1|NA|TRBV7-2
TGTGCCAGCAGCTTAGGGTTGGGCAGGGGGCAAGGTAGTAGTTACACCTTC
CASSLGLGRGQGSSYTF
>TRBJ2-7|NA|NA|TRBV29-1
TGCAGCGCCCTACTCGGCACCTTTTACTACGAGCAGTACTTC
CSALLGTFYYEQYF
>TRBJ2-2|TRBD2|once|TRBV27
TGTGCCAGCAGTTTAACGGACATAGCGGGAGGGTACACCGGGGAGCTGTTTTTT
CASSLTDIAGGYTGELFF
>TRBJ2-1|NA|few|TRBV2
TGTGCCAGCAGGTACACGGTCAATGAGCAGTTCTTC
CASRYTVNEQFF
>TRBJ2-1|TRBD2|NA|TRBV5-1
TGCGCCAGCAGCCCAGGGACTAGCGGAAACTACAATGAGCAGTTCTTC
CASSPGTSGNYNEQFF
>TRBJ2-6|NA|NA|TRBV2
TGTGCCAGCAGTGAATTGATGGTCCAGAGTGGGGCCAACGTCCTGACTTTC
CASSELMVQSGANVLTF
>TRBJ2-5|NA|NA|TRBV29-1
TGCAGCGTTGAAGATCGGGCGCAAGAGACCCAGTACTTC
CSVEDRAQETQYF
>TRBJ2-5|TRBD1|NA|TRBV15
TGTGCCACCAGCAGAGCCGGGACAGGGGGTGAGACCCAGTACTTC
CATSRAGTGGETQYF
>TRBJ1-2|TRBD1|few|TRBV28
TGTGCCAGCAGACAGGGGGGTGGCTACACCTTC
CASRQGGGYTF
>TRBJ1-2|TRBD1|NA|TRBV30
TGTGCCTGGAGTGACCCAGGGGGCTCTAGCTATGGCTACACCTTC
CAWSDPGGSSYGYTF
>TRBJ2-7|NA|NA|TRBV7-9
TGTGCCAGCAGCCCCCCGACAGGGAGGCACGGCGAGCAGTACTTC
CASSPPTGRHGEQYF
>TRBJ2-7|NA|NA|TRBV15
TGTGCCACCAGCAGAGTAGGGATTTACGAGCAGTACTTC
CATSRVGIYEQYF
>TRBJ2-3|TRBD1|NA|TRBV2
TGTGCCAGCAGTGTGGGACAGGTCAGCACAGATACGCAGTATTTT
CASSVGQVSTDTQYF